A selection of T cell receptor beta chains follows, all from one sample in a study of Tregs in tolerant kidney transplant recipients. Assay: immunoSEQ multiplex PCR; the TCRdb copy retains only in-frame clones and omits some. The sample lists roughly 120,000 clones, around 94% seen once, with around 0.58% in the top ten. The sequenced sample was CD4+ T cells from blood. Receptor source: a human donor in good health. Each CDR3 is given with its conserved first and last residue. A D gene is named only where the DNA matches it firmly. Some rows have no size entry. The others give once, few or many, or a class for an expanded clone.

j_call,d_call,v_call,clone_size,cdr3_nt,cdr3_aa
TRBJ2-3,TRBD2,TRBV6-5,once,TGTGCCAGCAGTTACCTCGGGAGGGCATCAGATACGCAGTATTTT,CASSYLGRASDTQYF
TRBJ2-4,NA,TRBV5-1,NA,TGCGCCAGCAGCTTGGTGGGTTTAGCCAAAAACATTCAGTACTTC,CASSLVGLAKNIQYF
TRBJ2-6,TRBD2,TRBV18,NA,TGTGCCAGCTCACCACCGGGAGGGACCCAATCCTCGGGGGCCAACGTCCTGACTTTC,CASSPPGGTQSSGANVLTF
TRBJ1-6,TRBD1,TRBV29-1,few,TGCAGCGTTGCAGGGGGTCCTAATTCACCCCTCCACTTT,CSVAGGPNSPLHF
TRBJ2-7,NA,TRBV30,NA,TGTGCCTGGAGTGTAGGGGGGAGTGGGTACGAGCAGTACTTC,CAWSVGGSGYEQYF
TRBJ2-2,TRBD1,TRBV7-8,NA,TGTGCCAGCAGCTTAACCAGACAGGGGCTGAACACCGGGGAGCTGTTTTTT,CASSLTRQGLNTGELFF
TRBJ1-1,NA,TRBV2,NA,TGTGCCAGCAGTGAAGGCCTCCTTAGGGGAAGGACTGAAGCTTTCTTT,CASSEGLLRGRTEAFF
TRBJ2-2,TRBD2,TRBV27,NA,TGTGCCAGCAGATCTTCTAGCGGGGGGCGGTGGAGGGAGCTGTTTTTT,CASRSSSGGRWRELFF
TRBJ2-7,TRBD2,TRBV27,NA,TGTGCCAGCAGTTCCCGGACTAGCGGGAGCCTTTTCGCCTACGAGCAGTACTTC,CASSSRTSGSLFAYEQYF
TRBJ2-2,TRBD1,TRBV10-1,NA,TGCGCCAGCAGTGAGAGGGGGCTGAACACCGGGGAGCTGTTTTTT,CASSERGLNTGELFF
TRBJ2-1,NA,TRBV11-2,NA,TGTGCCAGCAGCCCCGTGAGGGAACCCTACAATGAGCAGTTCTTC,CASSPVREPYNEQFF
TRBJ1-2,TRBD1,TRBV19,NA,TGTGCCAGTAGTATCGACAGGGGGTCCGCTAACTATGGCTACACCTTC,CASSIDRGSANYGYTF
TRBJ2-7,TRBD2,TRBV5-4,once,TGTGCCAGCAGCTCCTTTAGCGGGAGGGACTACGAGCAGTACTTC,CASSSFSGRDYEQYF
TRBJ2-5,TRBD1,TRBV5-1,NA,TGCGCCAGCAGCTTGGGACAGGGGGAAGAGACCCAGTACTTC,CASSLGQGEETQYF
TRBJ1-1,NA,TRBV5-1,NA,TGCGCCAGCAGCTTGGCCACGGCCCTGGGGACTGAAGCTTTCTTT,CASSLATALGTEAFF
TRBJ1-2,TRBD1,TRBV6-1,NA,TGTGCCAGCAGGGGGGGACAGATCTATGGCTACACCTTC,CASRGGQIYGYTF
TRBJ2-1,TRBD2,TRBV14,NA,TGTGCCAGCAGCCATGGACTAGCGGGGGCCCGTAATGAGCAGTTCTTC,CASSHGLAGARNEQFF
TRBJ2-7,TRBD1,TRBV5-1,few,TGCGCCAGCAGCCCGGGACAGCCCCGTGAAGGGCAGTACTTC,CASSPGQPREGQYF
TRBJ1-1,NA,TRBV11-2,NA,TGTGCCAGCAGCTTATATGAGAGGGTGGTGAACACTGAAGCTTTCTTT,CASSLYERVVNTEAFF
TRBJ1-5,NA,TRBV15,few,TGTGCCACCAGCAGAGAAGTGTTGAGGCAGCCCCAGCATTTT,CATSREVLRQPQHF
TRBJ1-3,TRBD1,TRBV9,NA,TGTGCCAGCAGCGACGACAGGGTAGCTGGAAACACCATATATTTT,CASSDDRVAGNTIYF
TRBJ2-3,NA,TRBV13,NA,TGTGCCAGCAGCTTTTCCCAGGGGAACACAGATACGCAGTATTTT,CASSFSQGNTDTQYF
TRBJ2-1,NA,TRBV5-1,NA,TGCGCCAGCAGCTTGCCGGGGGATGGGTTGGTCTTC,CASSLPGDGLVF
TRBJ2-7,TRBD1,TRBV7-2,NA,TGTGCCAGCAGTCGTGACAGGGATCCTTCCTACGAGCAGTACTTC,CASSRDRDPSYEQYF
TRBJ1-2,NA,TRBV29-1,NA,TGCAGCGTTGAAAGAGGCACCGGCAATGGCTACACCTTC,CSVERGTGNGYTF
TRBJ2-5,NA,TRBV11-2,once,TGTGCCAGCAGCTTAGCACGGGAGACCCAGTACTTC,CASSLARETQYF
TRBJ2-7,NA,TRBV10-3,NA,TGTGCCATCAGTGAGTCTGGGACCCCGAACGAGCAGTACTTC,CAISESGTPNEQYF
TRBJ1-2,NA,TRBV9,NA,TGTGCCAGCAGCGTAGGCGGCGGACGCTATGGCTACACCTTC,CASSVGGGRYGYTF
TRBJ2-3,NA,TRBV7-8,NA,TGTGCCAGCAGCTTACTCTACATCCCCACAGATACGCAGTATTTT,CASSLLYIPTDTQYF
TRBJ2-2,TRBD1,TRBV27,NA,TGTGCCAGCAGTTTATGGGACAGGGCCGGGGAGCTGTTTTTT,CASSLWDRAGELFF
TRBJ1-5,NA,TRBV21-1,once,TGTGCCAGCAGCAACAATCGAAAGACAGGCGGCGCTTATAGCAATCAGCCCCAGCATTTT,CASSNNRKTGGAYSNQPQHF
TRBJ2-1,TRBD2,TRBV9,NA,TGTGCCAGCCCTAGCGGGGGGGCCTCAAATGAGCAGTTCTTC,CASPSGGASNEQFF
TRBJ2-3,TRBD1,TRBV19,NA,TGTGCCAGTAGTATAGGACAGGGGCAAGCGCAGTATTTT,CASSIGQGQAQYF
TRBJ1-2,TRBD1,TRBV6-5,once,TGTGCCAGCAGTTACACCCCGGGACAGCCATATGGCTACACCTTC,CASSYTPGQPYGYTF
TRBJ2-3,NA,TRBV29-1,NA,TGCAGCGTTGAGGGGCGGCCGGGCAGAGAGACAGATACGCAGTATTTT,CSVEGRPGRETDTQYF
TRBJ1-4,NA,TRBV9,NA,TGTGCCAGTACTCCCGGGATACTTAATGAAAAACTGTTTTTT,CASTPGILNEKLFF
TRBJ1-1,NA,TRBV11-2,NA,TGTGCCAGCAGTGTTACAGGGTTCCGCTGGACTTTCTTT,CASSVTGFRWTFF
TRBJ1-2,NA,TRBV14,NA,TGTGCCAGCAGCCAAGTGGGTCCCTATGGCTACACCTTC,CASSQVGPYGYTF
TRBJ2-3,NA,TRBV9,NA,TGTGCCAGCAAAGGGCAGGGTTGGGATACGCAGTATTTT,CASKGQGWDTQYF
TRBJ2-7,NA,TRBV4-2,once,TGTGCCAGCAGCCCAGAACTGGACCGGGAGCAGTACTTC,CASSPELDREQYF
TRBJ1-3,NA,TRBV19,NA,TGTGCCAGTAGTATCAGCTCTGGAAACACCATATATTTT,CASSISSGNTIYF
TRBJ1-2,NA,TRBV30,NA,TGTGCCTGGAGTGCTTCGGGCTGGTCCGGCTACACCTTC,CAWSASGWSGYTF
TRBJ2-7,NA,TRBV10-1,NA,TGCGCCAGCAGTGAGTCTGGGGGATACGAGCAGTACTTC,CASSESGGYEQYF
TRBJ2-7,NA,TRBV9,NA,TGTGCCAGCAGCCCACATTCGGGGGTGAGGGAGCAGTACTTC,CASSPHSGVREQYF
TRBJ2-1,NA,TRBV6-6,NA,TGTGCCAGCAGTTACGGTCAGGGCATACATGAGCAGTTCTTC,CASSYGQGIHEQFF
TRBJ2-7,NA,TRBV5-6,once,TGTGCCAGCAGCTCGGGGGCCTTCTCCTACGAGCAGTACTTC,CASSSGAFSYEQYF
TRBJ2-1,NA,TRBV7-9,NA,TGTGCCAGCAGCTTAGTTATCGGACGGGCCTACAATGAGCAGTTCTTC,CASSLVIGRAYNEQFF
TRBJ2-7,NA,TRBV11-2,NA,TGTGCCAGCAGCTCGGCGGATGAGTACGAGCAGTACTTC,CASSSADEYEQYF
TRBJ1-1,NA,TRBV18,NA,TGTGCCAGCTCACCCCGCTCTGAGTGGGGCACTGAAGCTTTCTTT,CASSPRSEWGTEAFF
TRBJ1-2,TRBD1,TRBV11-2,NA,TGTGCCAGCAGCCACCGACAGGGCTATGGCTACACCTTC,CASSHRQGYGYTF